Reported below is one T cell receptor (beta chain). The antigen is undetermined. Measured with immunoSEQ multiplex PCR; TCRdb has only the in-frame clones, and not every one. Of about 2,000 clones in the sample, 70% to 75% are singletons; the top ten hold roughly 8%. This entry is derived from a study of T cells after posttransplantation cyclophosphamide. Overall study findings and caveats: Tissue-infiltrating T cells from skin or gut overlapped little with blood T cells. TRB clonality was highly associated with recipient CMV seropositivity and reactivation. Later post-transplant blood repertoires were often dominated by donor CD8+ memory clones.

A marrow graft followed busulfan-fludarabine conditioning, with cyclophosphamide on days +3 and +4. This CDR3 comprises 15 residues. Germline assignment: CDR1 SGHTA and CDR2 FQGNSA. V was cut by 1 base and J by 0 bases, with 9 bases left in between. Sequences were derived from PBMCs, sampled approximately 5 weeks after a stem cell transplant with posttransplant cyclophosphamide. This receptor was identified in a male patient aged 45-60 years who received an allogeneic stem cell transplant from a related donor and was CMV-positive. Some T cells may be supplied by the graft donor. V usage is TRBV7-2 and J usage is TRBJ1-2; D is unclear. The CDR3 here is CASSLDRTANYGYTF. For the CDR3, the DNA is TGTGCCAGCAGCTTAGATCGAACAGCTAACTATGGCTACACCTTC.